What follows is one TCR beta chain and its context. Libraries were prepared by immunoSEQ multiplex PCR; TCRdb keeps only in-frame clonotypes and omits some of them. The table has around 72,000 clones, about nine tenths seen once. These data originate in a study of technical replicates of blood from several donors. This CDR3 is 15 amino acids long. The V gene's germline CDR1 is KGHSH and CDR2 LQKENI. With 5 bases removed from V and 6 bases from J, the gap between germline ends came to 17 bases. V and J are TRBV18 and TRBJ1-3, with no clear D. Sequencing input: T cells isolated from PBMCs. The receptor was derived from a human donor in good health. Some clones in this sample may be carry-over from other donors' samples. The CDR3 region has the DNA TGTGCCAGCTCATCATATACAGCCCTTCCAAACACCATATATTTT. Residues: CASSSYTALPNTIYF.